A selection of T cell receptor beta chains follows, all from one sample in a study of T cell responses to AZD1222 COVID-19 vaccine. Clones were sequenced by immunoSEQ multiplex PCR, and TCRdb holds only the in-frame ones, with some missing. Of around 180,000 clones listed, approximately 92% were seen once; the top ten hold 10%. The sequences come from peripheral blood, collected on day 0 of AZD1222 vaccination. These receptors were obtained from an adult in good health. CDR3s include the opening cysteine and the closing phenylalanine or tryptophan. Size is stated for part of the rows, as once, few or many counts, or as a class when the clone is expanded.

v_call	j_call	clone_size	cdr3_aa
TRBV28	TRBJ2-2	-	CAIRQGGSGELFF
TRBV5-5	TRBJ1-2	-	CASSPGQLYGYTF
TRBV6-6	TRBJ2-1	-	CASSSGQNFYNEQFF
TRBV5-8	TRBJ1-1	-	CASSLMEAFF
TRBV9	TRBJ2-5	few	CASSVGGGVETQYF
TRBV7-9	TRBJ2-7	-	CASSLRATSYEQYF
TRBV19	TRBJ2-1	-	CASSRGFIAGRNEQFF
TRBV5-4	TRBJ2-3	-	CASSRRQTYTDTQYF
TRBV4-1	TRBJ1-2	-	CASSQAVSGGYTF
TRBV7-2	TRBJ1-2	few	CASSRQGAWGYTF
TRBV11-2	TRBJ1-2	-	CASRRPGRNYGYTF
TRBV6-5	TRBJ1-1	-	CASSSPTEEAFF
TRBV7-9	TRBJ1-1	-	CASSLPGAVNTEAFF
TRBV6-5	TRBJ2-5	-	CASSYTWTGKETQYF
TRBV5-6	TRBJ2-2	-	CASSLGASGIFTGELFF
TRBV6-2/TRBV6-3	TRBJ2-7	-	CASSYLSGRASYEQYF
TRBV5-6	TRBJ1-2	-	CASSSSGGGNRGQDGYTF
TRBV9	TRBJ1-2	few	CASSVGREGGGYGYTF
TRBV19	TRBJ2-3	-	CASSPSGRDADTQYF
TRBV19	TRBJ1-2	-	CASSLPGQAFNYGYTF
TRBV24-1	TRBJ2-2	-	CATSAPRDTGELFF
TRBV12-3/TRBV12-4	TRBJ1-2	-	CASSLQGNYGYTF